The entry below describes one TCR beta chain. The sample is drawn from a study of blood T cell repertoires in COVID-19. Overall study: Some COVID-19 samples were acute and others convalescent; all came from the United States, Italy and Spain.

CDR3 length: 15 amino acids. Trimming pared 1 base from V and 7 bases from J, leaving 14 bases between. CDR1 is SGHNT, CDR2 YENEEA, per germline. Here immunoSEQ multiplex PCR was the method, and the copy in TCRdb shows in-frame clones only, minus some. Of approximately 330,000 clones listed, more than 75% are singletons. The chain has TRBV11-3 and TRBJ2-1, with a tentative D call TRBD2 (5 bases). The sequencing input was peripheral blood. The TCR originated in a woman between 45 and 65 years old with active or convalescent COVID-19. CDR3 nucleotide sequence: TGTGCCAGCAGCTTAGGGACGTATGAGGGTAATGAGCAGTTCTTC. Protein product: CASSLGTYEGNEQFF.